These 32 T cell receptor beta chains were all obtained from the same sample, sequenced in a study of CD8 T cells in ankylosing spondylitis. TCRdb independently ran MiXCR on the 5' RACE reads; one entry per CDR3 protein. This sample yields about 240,000 distinct CDR3 sequences, of which 20% to 30% are seen a single time; roughly 0.6% belongs to the top ten. Sample: blood, either unsorted or a sorted T cell fraction (not recorded which). The receptor source for this set is a male donor with ankylosing spondylitis or in good health (not recorded which).

The chain is built from TRBV12-3 or TRBV12-4 and TRBJ2-7; D assignment may be TRBD1 or TRBD2 (7 bases each). V was shortened by 7 bases and J by 2 bases, with 15 bases between the two germline ends. There are 14 residues in the CDR3. The CDR3, as DNA: TGTGCCAGCAACCAACAGGGGAGGGCCTACGAGCAGTACTTC. Translating gives CASNQQGRAYEQYF.

This clonotype has ten or more counts. The gene calls are TRBV20-1 and TRBJ2-7; 7 positions match TRBD2. J lost 6 bases, V lost 6 bases, and 11 bases had no gene match. The CDR3 extends over 13 amino acids. Germline-derived CDR1 and CDR2 are DFQATT and SNEGSKA (reference sequence). The CDR3 spells CSADNRWGGEQYF. DNA for the CDR3: TGCAGTGCAGACAACAGGTGGGGGGGCGAGCAGTACTTC.

This clonotype was detected a few times. The rearrangement uses TRBV20-1 and TRBJ2-5; no clear D. This CDR3 region has 13 residues. The V and J ends lost 0 bases and 7 bases respectively, with 12 bases between them. The V gene's germline CDR1 is DFQATT and CDR2 SNEGSKA (reference sequence). The CDR3 DNA reads TGCAGTGCTAGAGATTATACGCGTGCGACCCAGTACTTC. This sequence encodes CSARDYTRATQYF.

The chain recombines TRBV6-2 or TRBV6-3 with TRBJ2-2; tentative D call: TRBD2 (6 bases). The V gene lost 11 bases and the J gene lost 2 bases, with 12 bases spanning the gap. The CDR3 is 13 residues long. The germline gives CDR1 MNHEY, CDR2 SVGEGT. CDR3: CACGTANTGELFF. In nucleotides, the CDR3 is TGTGCCTGCGGGACGGCTAACACCGGGGAGCTGTTTTTT.

In this sample, this clonotype turned up a few times. The chain recombines TRBV9 with TRBJ2-7; weak D call: TRBD1 (5 bases). Germline V gives CDR1 SGDLS, CDR2 YYNGEE. Trimming left V 4 bases short and J 2 bases short, with 13 bases between. This CDR3 region has 14 residues. Here the CDR3 reads CASSRQGIAYEQYF. CDR3 coding DNA: TGTGCCAGCAGCAGGCAGGGCATAGCCTACGAGCAGTACTTC.

The V and J genes are TRBV12-3 or TRBV12-4 and TRBJ1-2; TRBD1 agrees at 7 bases. This CDR3 is built from 13 residues. Germline trimming cut 7 bases from V and 7 bases from J; bases unmatched to any gene: 9. The CDR3, as DNA: TGTGCCAGCAAGGCTGGGGACAGAAGTGGCTACACCTTC. Translation gives CASKAGDRSGYTF.

The V call is TRBV12-3 or TRBV12-4, the J call TRBJ2-7; 8 positions match TRBD2. The V gene end was trimmed by 7 bases and the J gene end by 6 bases; junction bases not matched to a gene: 11. CDR3 length: 14 amino acids. The CDR3: CASNPGTSFGEQYF. The CDR3 DNA reads TGTGCCAGCAACCCCGGGACTAGTTTTGGCGAGCAGTACTTC.

This clonotype was observed a handful of times. The rearrangement links TRBV20-1 to TRBJ1-1; possibly TRBD1 for D (6 bases). CDR1 DFQATT and CDR2 SNEGSKA come from the germline V gene (reference sequence). CDR3 length: 17 residues. V dropped 0 bases and J dropped 2 bases, with 19 bases sitting between them. The CDR3 region is CSARDPGEGVGNTEAFF. DNA for the CDR3: TGCAGTGCTAGAGATCCTGGGGAGGGGGTAGGAAACACTGAAGCTTTCTTT.

Many counts were recorded for this clonotype. The chain links TRBV20-1 to TRBJ1-1; 7 bases match TRBD1. There are 14 residues in the CDR3. Germline CDR1 is DFQATT and CDR2 is SNEGSKA (reference sequence). Trimming cost V 6 bases and J 0 bases; bases outside gene matches: 7. The CDR3 DNA is TGCAGTGCCGACACGACAGGGTTGAACACTGAAGCTTTCTTT. Translating it yields CSADTTGLNTEAFF.

This clonotype was recorded many times. The chain couples TRBV27 to TRBJ1-1, with D maybe TRBD1 (5 bases). This CDR3 spans 11 amino acids. Germline V gene sequence: CDR1 MNHEY, CDR2 SMNVEV (reference sequence). The germline V and J ends were trimmed by 5 bases and 5 bases, with 6 bases remaining between them. The CDR3 nucleotides read TGTGCCAGCAGTCGGGGGACTGAAGCTTTCTTT. Translation gives CASSRGTEAFF.

This chain uses TRBV20-1 with TRBJ2-1; D is ambiguous. The length of the CDR3 is 14 residues. Trimming took off 0 bases at V and 1 base at J, with 7 bases between the two ends. Germline lookup yields CDR1 DFQATT and CDR2 SNEGSKA (reference sequence). CDR3 DNA sequence: TGCAGTGCTAGAGAACCCAGGTCCTACAATGAGCAGTTCTTC. This gives the protein CSAREPRSYNEQFF.

V usage is TRBV5-1 and J usage is TRBJ2-6, with D perhaps being TRBD1 or TRBD2 (6 bases each). V lost 0 bases, J lost 0 bases, and 7 bases lay in between. The CDR3 runs 16 residues. Germline values: CDR1 SGHRS, CDR2 YFSETQ. CDR3 region: CASSLEGGSGANVLTF. The CDR3 DNA follows: TGCGCCAGCAGCTTGGAGGGGGGCTCTGGGGCCAACGTCCTGACTTTC.

This clonotype was recorded at least ten times. The V gene is TRBV3-1, the J gene TRBJ2-3; 7 nucleotides match TRBD2. J gave up 6 bases and V 0 bases, and 3 bases lay outside the gene matches. The CDR3 has 14 amino acids. Germline CDR1 reads LGHDT; CDR2 reads YNNKEL (reference sequence). In DNA form, the CDR3 reads TGTGCCAGCAGCCAAGAAGCGGGGATGGATACGCAGTATTTT. Amino acid sequence: CASSQEAGMDTQYF.

This clonotype was recorded a few times. V usage is TRBV7-6 and J usage is TRBJ2-1; 8 nucleotides match TRBD1. The trim removed 2 bases at V and 7 bases at J, leaving 7 bases unmatched. The CDR3 consists of 15 residues. The germline gives CDR1 SGHVS, CDR2 FNYEAQ. CDR3 sequence reads: CASSLRQGSWNEQFF. The CDR3 bases are TGTGCCAGCAGCTTACGACAGGGGTCATGGAATGAGCAGTTCTTC.

This clonotype was seen at least ten times. V is TRBV28 and J is TRBJ1-5; a possible D gene is TRBD1 (6 bases). Trimming stripped 5 bases from V and 3 bases from J, with 14 bases between. The CDR3 loop spans 15 amino acids. Germline lookup yields CDR1 MDHEN and CDR2 SYDVKM. CDR3 DNA sequence: TGTGCCAGCAGTAAAAACAGGGTTTACAATCAGCCCCAGCATTTT. Translated, it gives CASSKNRVYNQPQHF. Drawing the rest from reference TRBV28 and TRBJ1-5, the complete variable domain is DVKVTQSSRYLVKRTGEKVFLECVQDMDHENMFWYRQDPGLGLRLIYFSYDVKMKEKGDIPEGYSVSREKKERFSLILESASTNQTSMYLCASSKNRVYNQPQHFGDGTRLSIL.

V and J are TRBV10-3 and TRBJ2-5, with D possibly called TRBD1 or TRBD2 (5 bases each). The CDR3 loop spans 13 amino acids. Germline CDR1 reads ENHRY; CDR2 reads SYGVKD. The germline V and J ends were trimmed by 0 bases and 5 bases, with 7 bases remaining between them. CDR3 sequence reads: CAISESRGETQYF. The CDR3 coding sequence is TGTGCCATCAGTGAGTCGAGGGGTGAGACCCAGTACTTC.

The rearrangement links TRBV10-3 to TRBJ1-5; 7 bases match TRBD1. Per the germline V gene, CDR1 is ENHRY and CDR2 is SYGVKD. J lost 1 base, V lost 3 bases, and 6 bases had no gene match. The CDR3 is 16 amino acids. This CDR3 is CAISEWGQKSNQPQHF. CDR3 in DNA: TGTGCCATCAGTGAATGGGGACAGAAAAGCAATCAGCCCCAGCATTTT.

The chain couples TRBV5-1 to TRBJ2-3; 9 positions agree with TRBD2. The CDR3 length is 15 residues. The V and J ends lost 3 bases and 1 base, in that order; junction bases with no gene match: 3. From germline, CDR1 is SGHRS and CDR2 YFSETQ. The CDR3: CASSSGLAGTDTQYF. The CDR3 nucleotides read TGCGCCAGCAGCTCGGGACTAGCAGGCACAGATACGCAGTATTTT.

There are many counts of this clonotype. This chain connects TRBV20-1 to TRBJ1-5; 12 bases are shared with TRBD1. Unmatched junction bases numbered 6, after V lost 0 bases and J lost 6 bases. The CDR3 sequence is 16 residues long. Germline lookup yields CDR1 DFQATT and CDR2 SNEGSKA (reference sequence). CDR3 in DNA: TGCAGTGCTAGAGAACCGGGACAGGGGGCGGTTCAGCCCCAGCATTTT. This gives the protein CSAREPGQGAVQPQHF.

There are a few counts of this clonotype. The chain has TRBV3-1 and TRBJ1-2, with D hard to call. The V gene's germline CDR1 is LGHDT and CDR2 YNNKEL (reference sequence). The V end lost 4 bases, the J end lost 8 bases, and 23 bases lay between the germline ends. CDR3 size: 16 residues. As DNA, the CDR3 is TGTGCCAGCAGCCTTGCCCTGATGGCCGGGTTCGGAGGCTACACCTTC. Its translation: CASSLALMAGFGGYTF.

This clonotype was recorded many times. The rearrangement uses TRBV9 and TRBJ1-1; D is possibly TRBD1 (5 bases). The CDR3 has 13 residues. The V gene lost 2 bases and the J gene lost 1 base, with 6 bases spanning the gap. In germline, CDR1 is SGDLS, CDR2 YYNGEE. The CDR3 protein is CASSVQGNTEAFF. The CDR3, as DNA: TGTGCCAGCAGCGTCCAGGGGAACACTGAAGCTTTCTTT.

V is TRBV4-2 and J is TRBJ2-7, with D unresolved. V gave up 5 bases and J gave up 2 bases, with 10 bases separating them. The CDR3 has 13 residues. Germline values: CDR1 LGHNA, CDR2 YNFKEQ. The CDR3 reads CASSSSYAYEQYF. As DNA, the CDR3 is TGTGCCAGCAGCAGTTCCTACGCCTACGAGCAGTACTTC.

This clonotype was seen many times. The chain couples TRBV12-3 or TRBV12-4 to TRBJ1-2; 7 bases fit TRBD1. Trimming at V came to 9 bases and at J to 4 bases, leaving 5 bases not matched to a gene. CDR3 length: 12 residues. The CDR3 DNA follows: TGTGCCAGTCAGGGGGGACGCTATGGCTACACCTTC. Translating gives CASQGGRYGYTF.

In this sample, this clonotype turned up many times. The chain has TRBV6-2 or TRBV6-3 and TRBJ2-3; D possibly corresponds to TRBD1 (6 bases). Germline V CDR1 and CDR2: MNHEY, SVGEGT. The CDR3 consists of 14 residues. The V end was cut by 8 bases, the J end by 2 bases, with 14 bases between. CDR3 in amino acids: CASGHRDNTDTQYF. CDR3 sequence (DNA): TGTGCCAGCGGCCACCGGGACAACACAGATACGCAGTATTTT.

This clonotype occurred a few times. V and J are TRBV7-2 and TRBJ1-4, with D possibly TRBD1 on 6 matching bases. Germline values: CDR1 SGHTA, CDR2 FQGNSA. V dropped 1 base and J dropped 8 bases, with 17 bases sitting between them. The CDR3 is made up of 16 amino acids. The CDR3 reads CASSLVRGPDEEKLFF. The CDR3 DNA reads as TGTGCCAGCAGCTTAGTCCGGGGGCCCGACGAGGAAAAACTGTTTTTT.

The sample holds many counts of this clonotype. This rearrangement joins TRBV29-1 to TRBJ2-1; a possible D gene is TRBD2 (5 bases). Germline V CDR1 and CDR2: SQVTM, ANQGSEA. V lost 6 bases, J lost 6 bases, and 12 bases lay in between. This CDR3 contains 12 residues. The CDR3 nucleotides are TGCAGCGTCAGCCGGGGAATCAATGAGCAGTTCTTC. Translating gives CSVSRGINEQFF.

The gene calls are TRBV29-1 and TRBJ2-5; tentatively, D is TRBD2 (5 bases). This CDR3 region has 15 residues. Trimming cost V 6 bases and J 0 bases, with 17 bases left between them. Germline V CDR1 and CDR2: SQVTM, ANQGSEA. The CDR3 region has the DNA TGCAGCGTCTCGGACTCAATCAGGTACCAAGAGACCCAGTACTTC. Amino acid sequence: CSVSDSIRYQETQYF.

The chain combines TRBV20-1 with TRBJ2-3, with 10 bases lining up with TRBD2. Per the germline V gene, CDR1 is DFQATT and CDR2 is SNEGSKA (reference sequence). There are 16 residues in the CDR3. Germline trimming cut 3 bases from V and 2 bases from J; bases unmatched to any gene: 8. The CDR3 region is CSASGAAGGTTDTQYF. The CDR3 nucleotides are TGCAGTGCTAGCGGGGCAGCGGGGGGGACCACAGATACGCAGTATTTT.

This chain links TRBV20-1 with TRBJ2-7; D is possibly TRBD1 (6 bases). The V gene lost 4 bases and the J gene lost 6 bases, with 13 bases spanning the gap. Germline lookup yields CDR1 DFQATT and CDR2 SNEGSKA (reference sequence). The CDR3 consists of 12 residues. The CDR3 DNA is TGCAGTGCTAATACACAGGGAGTCGAGCAGTACTTC. It specifies CSANTQGVEQYF.

This clonotype occurred a few times. V gene TRBV20-1 combines with J gene TRBJ2-7, with 8 positions matching TRBD1. Germline values: CDR1 DFQATT, CDR2 SNEGSKA (reference sequence). The V and J ends lost 7 bases and 4 bases, in that order; junction bases with no gene match: 6. This CDR3 region has 12 residues. CDR3 sequence reads: CSGRQGRYEQYF. Here the CDR3 DNA reads TGCAGTGGGCGACAGGGGAGGTACGAGCAGTACTTC.

This clonotype was detected only a few times. J is TRBJ2-7 and V is TRBV20-1, with D tentatively TRBD1 or TRBD2 (5 bases each). The CDR3 is made up of 16 amino acids. Trimming removed 2 bases at V and 3 bases at J, with 20 bases between. Germline lookup yields CDR1 DFQATT and CDR2 SNEGSKA (reference sequence). Written as DNA, the CDR3 is TGCAGTGCTAGATCGGGGACCTCGATAATAGGCTACGAGCAGTACTTC. Translating gives CSARSGTSIIGYEQYF.

This clonotype was found a few times. The chain joins TRBV20-1 to TRBJ2-3, with 7 bases fitting TRBD2. Looked up from germline, CDR1 is DFQATT and CDR2 is SNEGSKA (reference sequence). The CDR3 is 15 amino acids. The V gene end was trimmed by 3 bases and the J gene end by 3 bases; junction bases not matched to a gene: 9. CDR3 protein: CSASPQRGKTDTQYF. DNA for the CDR3: TGCAGTGCTAGTCCCCAGCGGGGAAAAACAGATACGCAGTATTTT.